Presented here are 9 T cell receptor beta chains from one specimen sequenced in a study of identical twins. MiXCR was run by TCRdb on the 5' RACE reads, yielding one entry per CDR3 protein. Of about 900,000 distinct CDR3 sequences in the sample, more than 9% were seen once. Separately, the same data were catalogued under a study of yellow fever vaccine responses in identical twins.

The sample comprised PBMCs. Receptor source: a woman in her late teens or twenties in good health.

This clonotype was recorded a few times. The chain is built from TRBV27 and TRBJ1-1, with TRBD1 matching 10 bases. After removal of 6 bases from V and 1 base from J, the junction contained 5 bases not matched to a gene. The CDR3 has 15 residues. Germline V lookup: CDR1 MNHEY, CDR2 SMNVEV (reference sequence). CDR3 region: CASSLDRGANTEAFF. The CDR3 coding sequence is TGTGCCAGCAGCCTGGACAGGGGGGCGAACACTGAAGCTTTCTTT.

This clonotype was counted a few times. The gene calls are TRBV20-1 and TRBJ2-4; 9 bases map to TRBD1. Trimming at V came to 5 bases and at J to 8 bases, leaving 7 bases not matched to a gene. The CDR3 covers 13 residues. CDR1 DFQATT and CDR2 SNEGSKA come from the germline V gene (reference sequence). CDR3 protein: CSAPGDREDIQYF. CDR3 nucleotide sequence: TGCAGTGCTCCGGGGGACAGGGAAGACATTCAGTACTTC.

This clonotype was seen at least ten times. The J gene is TRBJ2-1, the V gene TRBV7-2; D is undetermined. CDR3 size: 13 residues. CDR1 is SGHTA, CDR2 FQGNSA, per germline. V dropped 2 bases and J dropped 4 bases, with 6 bases sitting between them. CDR3 sequence (DNA): TGTGCCAGCAGCTTATACAGTTACAATGAGCAGTTCTTC. This gives the protein CASSLYSYNEQFF.

This clonotype was found a few times. The rearrangement links TRBV20-1 to TRBJ2-2; 7 nucleotides match TRBD1. This CDR3 region has 12 residues. The V segment lost 6 bases and the J segment 6 bases; nucleotides outside the gene matches: 4. Germline loops: CDR1 DFQATT, CDR2 SNEGSKA (reference sequence). CDR3 nucleotides: TGCAGTGCCCCCGGACAGGCCGGGGAGCTGTTTTTT. Amino acid sequence: CSAPGQAGELFF.

This clonotype was seen more than once but under ten times. The CDR3 is CASSFRLKNTEAFF. CDR3 coding DNA: TGTGCCAGCAGTTTCCGTCTGAAAAACACTGAAGCTTTCTTT. The chain joins TRBV12-3 or TRBV12-4 to TRBJ1-1; D remains ambiguous. The ends were cut back, 3 bases at V and 2 bases at J, with 10 bases in the middle. The CDR3 covers 14 residues.

Many counts were recorded for this clonotype. The chain joins TRBV20-1 to TRBJ2-7; 14 bases are a match to TRBD2. The CDR3 loop spans 14 amino acids. V lost 3 bases to trimming and J lost 3 bases; unmatched junction nucleotides: 1. The germline V gene has CDR1 DFQATT and CDR2 SNEGSKA (reference sequence). The CDR3 DNA reads as TGCAGTGCTAGGGGACTAGCGGGAGTCTACGAGCAGTACTTC. Protein product: CSARGLAGVYEQYF.

This clonotype was observed a handful of times. This chain connects TRBV5-1 to TRBJ2-1; 9 bases agree with TRBD1. Germline values: CDR1 SGHRS, CDR2 YFSETQ. The CDR3 totals 15 residues. J was trimmed by 7 bases and V by 3 bases; bases with no gene match: 8. This chain's CDR3 is CASSSPGQGLNEQFF. CDR3 sequence (DNA): TGCGCCAGCAGCTCACCGGGACAGGGCCTAAATGAGCAGTTCTTC.

The rearrangement uses TRBV10-2 and TRBJ2-2; either TRBD1 or TRBD2 may fit D (5 bases each). This CDR3 is built from 16 residues. Deletions cut 0 bases from V and 4 bases from J, with 12 bases between. Per germline, CDR1 WSHSY and CDR2 SAAADI. DNA of the CDR3: TGCGCCAGCAGTGAGTCGAAGAGGGGTGGCACCGGGGAGCTGTTTTTT. Translated, it gives CASSESKRGGTGELFF.

There are a few counts of this clonotype. At one boundary the junction diverges from the germline segment, which might be a read error. The chain joins TRBV11-1 to TRBJ2-1; 13 nucleotides line up with TRBD2. The CDR3 contains 20 residues. Per germline, CDR1 SGHAT and CDR2 FQDESV (reference sequence). The CDR3 region is CASSLGGLAGEPSSYNEQFF. CDR3 DNA sequence: TGTGCCAGCAGTTTAGGCGGACTAGCGGGAGAACCGAGCTCCTACAATGAGCAGTTCTTC.